This T cell receptor (beta chain) was sequenced in a study of post-analysis software for immune sequencing data. General study findings and limits: About 5 TRBV segments (TRBV5-6, TRBV5-1 and TRBV20-1 among them) occurred more frequently in patients than in controls. Comparison with controls showed significantly lower normalized Chao1 diversity in multiple sclerosis patients.

Trimming cost V 6 bases and J 0 bases, with 15 bases left between them. The germline V gene encodes CDR1 MDHEN and CDR2 SYDVKM. This CDR3 region has 16 residues. With regard to this clonotype: What it binds is unknown.

Incorporated into the TCR beta cDNA libraries were unique molecular identifiers, which served to reduce PCR and sequencing biases. Input populations of roughly 1 to 11 million T cells gave rise to approximately 500,000 cDNA molecules. TCRdb re-called the PCR reads with MiXCR, one entry per CDR3 protein. The sample records about 800,000 distinct CDR3 sequences, roughly 29% being singletons. The origin of this receptor is a girl aged 5 to 17 with multiple sclerosis. The sample comprised blood. This chain uses TRBV28 with TRBJ2-1; either TRBD1 or TRBD2 may supply D (6 bases each). The CDR3 region is CASRVGGSLSYNEQFF. CDR3 nucleotides: TGTGCCAGCAGGGTAGGGGGGAGCCTCTCCTACAATGAGCAGTTCTTC. Full variable domain (outside the CDR3, taken from reference TRBV28 and TRBJ2-1): DVKVTQSSRYLVKRTGEKVFLECVQDMDHENMFWYRQDPGLGLRLIYFSYDVKMKEKGDIPEGYSVSREKKERFSLILESASTNQTSMYLCASRVGGSLSYNEQFFGPGTRLTVL.